The TCR beta chain under discussion was sequenced for a study of blood T cell repertoires in COVID-19. Study as a whole: The United States, Italy and Spain provided the acute and convalescent COVID-19 samples. Sources were T cells, B-cell-depleted T cells, or PBMCs; the material itself was cDNA or gDNA.

Trimming took 4 bases from V and 3 from J; bases not matched to a gene: 8. The germline CDR1 and CDR2 sequences are SGHNT and YYREEE (reference sequence). This CDR3 region has 15 residues. As originally analysed: Estimation of nucleated cell counts relied on the amplification of reference gene primers. Generated by immunoSEQ multiplex PCR, the TCRdb table keeps only in-frame clones and is missing some. V and J calls and clone size are given by that table; D and trimming were obtained from the DNA. The sample records about 130,000 clones, 85% to 90% being singletons. The receptor was derived from a human donor in a cohort sampled during active COVID-19. V gene TRBV5-4 combines with J gene TRBJ2-7; 9 positions match TRBD1. Source material: peripheral blood. The CDR3 DNA reads TGTGCCAGCAGCCTAACCGGGACAGGGCGCTACGAGCAGTACTTC. Translation: CASSLTGTGRYEQYF.